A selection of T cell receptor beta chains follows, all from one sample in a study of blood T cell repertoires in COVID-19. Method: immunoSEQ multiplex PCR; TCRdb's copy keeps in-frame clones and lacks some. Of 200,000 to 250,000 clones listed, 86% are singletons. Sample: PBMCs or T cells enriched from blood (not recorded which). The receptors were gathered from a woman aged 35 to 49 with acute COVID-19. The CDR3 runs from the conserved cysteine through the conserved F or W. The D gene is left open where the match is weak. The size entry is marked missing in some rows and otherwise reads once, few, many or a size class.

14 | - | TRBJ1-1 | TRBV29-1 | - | TGCAGCGTCCCCGGGGGGACGCTGAACACTGAAGCTTTCTTT | CSVPGGTLNTEAFF
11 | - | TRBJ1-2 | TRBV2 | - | TGTGCCAGCAGCCGGGACACAGGCTACACCTTC | CASSRDTGYTF
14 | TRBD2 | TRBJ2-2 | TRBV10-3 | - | TGTGCCATCAGAGCGGGGGCCGACACCGGGGAGCTGTTTTTT | CAIRAGADTGELFF
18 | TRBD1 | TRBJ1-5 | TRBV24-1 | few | TGTGCCACCAGTGATTTGGGGACAGGGACCTATAGCAATCAGCCCCAGCATTTT | CATSDLGTGTYSNQPQHF
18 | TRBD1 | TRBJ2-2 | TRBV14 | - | TGTGCCAGCAGCCAAGGGATAGGGGGCGTTTGGCGCACCGGGGAGCTGTTTTTT | CASSQGIGGVWRTGELFF
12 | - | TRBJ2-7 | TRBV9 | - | TGTGCCAGCAGCCCACAGGGCTACGAGCAGTACTTC | CASSPQGYEQYF
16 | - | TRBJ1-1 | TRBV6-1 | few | TGTGCCAGCAGTGAAGTGGTAGCCATAATGAACACTGAAGCTTTCTTT | CASSEVVAIMNTEAFF
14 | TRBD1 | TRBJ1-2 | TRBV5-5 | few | TGTGCCAGCAGCATAGGGACAGGCCTAGGGGGCTACACCTTC | CASSIGTGLGGYTF
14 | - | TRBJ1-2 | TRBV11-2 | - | TGTGCCAGCAGCTTAGAACAGGCCACCTATGGCTACACCTTC | CASSLEQATYGYTF
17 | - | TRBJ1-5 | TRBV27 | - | TGTGCCAGCAGTTTTTCGAGGAGGGAGTTGGGCAATCAGCCCCAGCATTTT | CASSFSRRELGNQPQHF
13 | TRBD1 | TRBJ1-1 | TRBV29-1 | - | TGCAGCGTCTCTGACAGGGGGACTACTGAAGCTTTCTTT | CSVSDRGTTEAFF
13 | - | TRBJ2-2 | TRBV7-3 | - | TGTGCCAGCAGCTCACGGGGTACCGGGGAGCTGTTTTTT | CASSSRGTGELFF
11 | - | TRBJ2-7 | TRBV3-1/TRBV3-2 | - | TGTGCCAGCAGCCGTAGGGGAGAGCAGTACTTC | CASSRRGEQYF
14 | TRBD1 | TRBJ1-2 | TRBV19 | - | TGTGCCAGTAGGAAGACAGGGCTTAACTATGGCTACACCTTC | CASRKTGLNYGYTF
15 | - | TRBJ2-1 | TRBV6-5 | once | TGTGCCAGCAGTTACGGGGGGGCCTCCTACAATGAGCAGTTCTTC | CASSYGGASYNEQFF
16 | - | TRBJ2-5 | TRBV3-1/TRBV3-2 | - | TGTGCCAGCAGCCAACGCGGAGCACGGGGTGGGGAGACCCAGTACTTC | CASSQRGARGGETQYF
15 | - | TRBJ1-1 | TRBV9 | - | TGTGCCAGCAGCGCCCCGACGGGTAGGGGAACTGAAGCTTTCTTT | CASSAPTGRGTEAFF
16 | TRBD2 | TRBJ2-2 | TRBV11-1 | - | TGTGCCAGCAGCTACGTAGCGGGGGTAGTCACCGGGGAGCTGTTTTTT | CASSYVAGVVTGELFF
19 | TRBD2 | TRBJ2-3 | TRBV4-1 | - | TGCGCCAGCAGCCAACCTCGACTAGCGGGGGCTGGGGGGCCAGATACGCAGTATTTT | CASSQPRLAGAGGPDTQYF
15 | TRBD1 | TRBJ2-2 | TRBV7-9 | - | TGTGCCAGCAGCCCGGGACAGGGGGCCACCGGGGAGCTGTTTTTT | CASSPGQGATGELFF
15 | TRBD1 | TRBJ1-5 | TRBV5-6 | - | TGTGCCAGCAGCTTGTGGACAGGTTCCAATCAGCCCCAGCATTTT | CASSLWTGSNQPQHF
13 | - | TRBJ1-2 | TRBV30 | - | TGTGCCTGGGCCCCTCCGGAGAACTATGGCTACACCTTC | CAWAPPENYGYTF
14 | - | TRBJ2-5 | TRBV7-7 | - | TGTGCTAGCAGCCGGGGACTGCCGGGGGAGACCCAGTACTTC | CASSRGLPGETQYF
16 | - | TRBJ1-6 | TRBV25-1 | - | TGTGCCAGCAGTGAATCTCGGGGACTGGGAAATTCACCCCTCCACTTT | CASSESRGLGNSPLHF
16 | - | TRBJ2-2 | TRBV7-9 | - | TGTGCCAGCAGCTCAGAACAGGGTCGGTACACCGGGGAGCTGTTTTTT | CASSSEQGRYTGELFF
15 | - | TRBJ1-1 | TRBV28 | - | TGTGCCAGCAGTTTATGGGGCGCATCGGCCACTGAAGCTTTCTTT | CASSLWGASATEAFF
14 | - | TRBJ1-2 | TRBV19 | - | TGTGCCAGTAGTATAGGTGGCGGGGGCTATGGCTACACCTTC | CASSIGGGGYGYTF
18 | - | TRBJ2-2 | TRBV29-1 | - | TGCAGCGTTGAAGATGGGTCGGACGGAGGGGTGTCAGCCGGGGAGCTGTTTTTT | CSVEDGSDGGVSAGELFF
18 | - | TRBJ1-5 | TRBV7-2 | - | TGTGCCAGCAGCTTAGTCCCCATGGCCAGCGGGGGGGGTCAGCCCCAGCATTTT | CASSLVPMASGGGQPQHF
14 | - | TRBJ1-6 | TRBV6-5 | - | TGTGCCAGCAGTTACGTTACAGGGAATTCACCCCTCCACTTT | CASSYVTGNSPLHF
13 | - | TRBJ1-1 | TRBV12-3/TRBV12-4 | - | TGTGCCAGCAGTTTGACAGGAAACACTGAAGCTTTCTTT | CASSLTGNTEAFF
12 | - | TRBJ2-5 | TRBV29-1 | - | TGCAGCGTTGAACAGAATCAAGAGACCCAGTACTTC | CSVEQNQETQYF
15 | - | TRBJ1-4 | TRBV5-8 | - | TGTGCCAGCAGCTTAAGAACAGTGACTAATGAAAAACTGTTTTTT | CASSLRTVTNEKLFF
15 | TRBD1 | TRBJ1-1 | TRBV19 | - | TGTGCCAGTTCCGGGACAGGGGCTGGTGAGACTGAAGCTTTCTTT | CASSGTGAGETEAFF
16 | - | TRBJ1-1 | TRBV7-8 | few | TGTGCCAGCAGCCCAGTCACGGTCAGGGGGAACACTGAAGCTTTCTTT | CASSPVTVRGNTEAFF
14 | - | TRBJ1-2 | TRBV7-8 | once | TGTGCCAGCAGCTTAGGCAGGACTAACTATGGCTACACCTTC | CASSLGRTNYGYTF
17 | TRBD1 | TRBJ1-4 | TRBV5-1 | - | TGCGCTAGCAGCCTATCCCGGGACAGGGGGAAGGATGAAAAACTGTTTTTT | CASSLSRDRGKDEKLFF
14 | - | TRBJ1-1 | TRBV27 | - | TGTGCCAGCAGTTTGACAATGACATGGGCGAAAACTTTCTTT | CASSLTMTWAKTFF
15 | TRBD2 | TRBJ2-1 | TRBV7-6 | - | TGTGCCAGCGTCCCTCTAGCGGGAATATACAATGAGCAGTTCTTC | CASVPLAGIYNEQFF
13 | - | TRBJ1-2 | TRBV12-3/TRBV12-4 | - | TGTGCCAGCAGTTTAGTGGAGGGAGAAGGCTACACCTTC | CASSLVEGEGYTF
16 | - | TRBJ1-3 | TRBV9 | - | TGTGCCAGCAGCCCCGAACAGGGCCTCTCTGGAAACACCATATATTTT | CASSPEQGLSGNTIYF
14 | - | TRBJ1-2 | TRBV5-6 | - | TGTGCCAGCAGGGCTATAGGCAGGGCGGATGGCTACACCTTC | CASRAIGRADGYTF
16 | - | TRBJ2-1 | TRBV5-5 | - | TGTGCCAGCAGGCCTTGGACTTCAGACTCCTACAATGAGCAGTTCTTC | CASRPWTSDSYNEQFF
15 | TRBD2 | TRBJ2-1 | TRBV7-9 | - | TGTGCCAGCAGCTTAGGACGGGGGGGCTACAATGAGCAGTTCTTC | CASSLGRGGYNEQFF
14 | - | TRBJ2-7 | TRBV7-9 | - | TGTGCCAGCAGCGGGGACTGGGAGATCTACGAGCAGTACTTC | CASSGDWEIYEQYF
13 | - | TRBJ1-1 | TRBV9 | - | TGTGCCAGATGCTCAGCGCCGGGCACTGAAGCTTTCTTT | CARCSAPGTEAFF
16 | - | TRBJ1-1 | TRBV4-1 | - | TGCGCCAGCAGCCAAGACCGGCGGATGTTGTACACTGAAGCTTTCTTT | CASSQDRRMLYTEAFF
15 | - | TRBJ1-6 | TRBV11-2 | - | TGTGCCAGCAGCCCCGGGACTCTGTCAAGCTCACCCCTCCACTTT | CASSPGTLSSSPLHF
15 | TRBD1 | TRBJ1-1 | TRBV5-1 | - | TGCGCCAGCAGCACCCGACAGGGTCGGGGCACTGAAGCTTTCTTT | CASSTRQGRGTEAFF
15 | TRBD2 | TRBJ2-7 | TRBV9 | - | TGTGCCAGCAGCGTAGAGCCTAGCGGGGGGTACGAGCAGTACTTC | CASSVEPSGGYEQYF
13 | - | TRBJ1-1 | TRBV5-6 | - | TGTGCCAGCAGCTTGGGGACTATCACTGAAGCTTTCTTT | CASSLGTITEAFF
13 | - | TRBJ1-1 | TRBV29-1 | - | TGCAGCGTACACAGGGACGAGAGCACTGAAGCTTTCTTT | CSVHRDESTEAFF
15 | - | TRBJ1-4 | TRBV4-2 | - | TGTGCCAGCAGCCAAGAGTCAGGGGTTTACGAAAAACTGTTTTTT | CASSQESGVYEKLFF
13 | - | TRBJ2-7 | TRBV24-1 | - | TGTGCCACCCCTATGGGAGCCCCCCCGGCCCATGACTTC | CATPMGAPPAHDF
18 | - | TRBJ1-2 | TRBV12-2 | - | TGTGCAAGTCGCTTAGTCCAGGTACGTCGGACTGAATCCTATGGCTACACCTTC | CASRLVQVRRTESYGYTF
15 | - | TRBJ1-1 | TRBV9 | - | TGTGCCAGCAGCCCCAGGGCCACCCCCTCCGCTGAAGCTTTCTTT | CASSPRATPSAEAFF
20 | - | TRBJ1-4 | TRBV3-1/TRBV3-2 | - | TGTGCCAGCAGCCAAGATCTTCTCGGTTTATCGCATATCACTAATGAAAAACTGTTTTTT | CASSQDLLGLSHITNEKLFF
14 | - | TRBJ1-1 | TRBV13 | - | TGTGCCAGCAGCCCAACCCCGAGGAACACTGAAGCTTTCTTT | CASSPTPRNTEAFF
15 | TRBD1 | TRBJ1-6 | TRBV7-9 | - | TGTGCCAGCAGCTTAAAGGGACAGGGAGGATCACCCCTCCACTTT | CASSLKGQGGSPLHF